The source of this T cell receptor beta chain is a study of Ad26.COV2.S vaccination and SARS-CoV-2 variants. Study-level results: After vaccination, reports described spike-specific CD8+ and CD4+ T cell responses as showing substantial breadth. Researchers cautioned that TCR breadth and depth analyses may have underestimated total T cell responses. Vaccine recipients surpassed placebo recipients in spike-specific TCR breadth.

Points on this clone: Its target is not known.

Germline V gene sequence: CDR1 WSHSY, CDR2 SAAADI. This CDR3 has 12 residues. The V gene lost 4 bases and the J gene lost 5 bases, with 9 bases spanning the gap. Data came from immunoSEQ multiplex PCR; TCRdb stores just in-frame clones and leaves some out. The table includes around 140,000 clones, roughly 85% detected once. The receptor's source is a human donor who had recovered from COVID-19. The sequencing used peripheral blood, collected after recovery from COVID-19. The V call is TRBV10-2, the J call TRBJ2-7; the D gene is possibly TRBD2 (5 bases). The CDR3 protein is CASSVSGNEQYF. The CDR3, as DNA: TGCGCCAGCAGTGTGTCGGGAAACGAGCAGTACTTC.